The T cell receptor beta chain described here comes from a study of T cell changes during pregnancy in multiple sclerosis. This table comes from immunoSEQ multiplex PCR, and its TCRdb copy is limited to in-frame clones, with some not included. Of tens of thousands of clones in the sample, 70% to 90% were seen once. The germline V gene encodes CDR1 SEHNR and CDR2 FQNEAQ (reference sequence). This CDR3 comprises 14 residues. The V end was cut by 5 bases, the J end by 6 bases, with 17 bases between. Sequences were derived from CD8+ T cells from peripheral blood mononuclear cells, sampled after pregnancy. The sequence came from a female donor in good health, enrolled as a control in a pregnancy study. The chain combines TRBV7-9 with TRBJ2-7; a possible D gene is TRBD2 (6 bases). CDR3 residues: CASSPRDWISEQYF. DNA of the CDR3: TGTGCCAGCAGCCCCCGGGACTGGATTTCCGAGCAGTACTTC.